Each of the 30 T cell receptor beta chains below was sequenced from the same sample in a study of blood T cell repertoires in COVID-19. TCRdb's copy holds only in-frame clones and misses some; the assay was immunoSEQ multiplex PCR. Of tens of thousands of clones in the sample, over 75% were seen once. The material sequenced was peripheral blood. The receptors shown here come from a man at least 80 years old with COVID-19, enrolled during active disease.

The chain joins TRBV5-6 to TRBJ2-4, with 7 bases matching TRBD1. Germline V gene sequence: CDR1 SGHDT, CDR2 YYEEEE. The CDR3 is made up of 15 amino acids. The V gene end was trimmed by 1 base and the J gene end by 3 bases; junction bases not matched to a gene: 4. The CDR3 here is CASSLPRDSKNIQYF. The CDR3 DNA reads TGTGCCAGCAGCTTGCCCCGGGACAGCAAAAACATTCAGTACTTC.

This clone was counted a single time. The rearrangement uses TRBV5-1 and TRBJ1-1, with 10 bases that match TRBD1. The length of the CDR3 is 15 residues. Trimming at V came to 0 bases and at J to 5 bases, leaving 4 bases not matched to a gene. CDR1 and CDR2 (germline): SGHRS, YFSETQ. CDR3 nucleotide sequence: TGCGCCAGCAGCTTGGCCGGGACAGGGGTTACTGAAGCTTTCTTT. It specifies CASSLAGTGVTEAFF.

The chain uses TRBV29-1 and TRBJ1-1; D perhaps matches TRBD1 (5 bases). Germline V gene sequence: CDR1 SQVTM, CDR2 ANQGSEA. Trimming removed 3 bases from V and 2 bases from J, with 13 bases in between. The CDR3 is 14 residues long. The CDR3 loop reads CSVERAGSNTEAFF. The CDR3 coding sequence is TGCAGCGTTGAGCGCGCAGGGTCTAACACTGAAGCTTTCTTT.

J is TRBJ2-6 and V is TRBV4-3; D call uncertain. In germline, CDR1 is LGHNA, CDR2 YSLEER. CDR3 size: 14 residues. V was cut by 4 bases and J by 1 base, with 5 bases left in between. Here the CDR3 DNA reads TGCGCCAGCAGCCCGGTTTCTGGGGCCAACGTCCTGACTTTC. Amino acids: CASSPVSGANVLTF.

This chain uses TRBV9 with TRBJ2-1, with 8 bases aligning to TRBD1. V shed 4 bases, J shed 4 bases, and the junction held 7 bases outside the gene matches. This CDR3 comprises 15 residues. Germline V gene lookup returns CDR1 SGDLS and CDR2 YYNGEE. CDR3 in amino acids: CASSTYRGTYNEQFF. DNA for the CDR3: TGTGCCAGCAGCACCTACAGGGGGACTTACAATGAGCAGTTCTTC.

The chain is built from TRBV18 and TRBJ1-3; 7 bases fit TRBD1. Trimming cost V 3 bases and J 8 bases; bases outside gene matches: 13. CDR3 length: 16 residues. Germline V gene data show CDR1 as KGHSH and CDR2 as LQKENI. CDR3: CASSPLSTGVADTIYF. Here the CDR3 DNA reads TGTGCCAGCTCACCCTTATCCACAGGGGTCGCCGACACCATATATTTT.

The chain carries TRBV29-1 and TRBJ2-1; D is ambiguous. This CDR3 has 14 residues. V was shortened by 0 bases and J by 2 bases, with 8 bases between the two germline ends. CDR1 and CDR2 (germline): SQVTM, ANQGSEA. Written as DNA, the CDR3 is TGCAGCGTTGAAGATTCCGTAGCCTACAATGAGCAGTTCTTC. Translating it yields CSVEDSVAYNEQFF.

The chain links TRBV27 to TRBJ2-1, with 9 bases that match TRBD2. CDR1 and CDR2 from the germline V gene are MNHEY and SMNVEV (reference sequence). The CDR3 totals 16 residues. After removal of 5 bases from V and 8 bases from J, the junction contained 13 bases not matched to a gene. The CDR3 protein is CASSPSPLAGMYEQFF. The CDR3 region has the DNA TGTGCCAGCAGTCCCTCGCCTCTAGCGGGGATGTATGAGCAGTTCTTC.

V usage is TRBV15 and J usage is TRBJ1-5; D is uncertain. This CDR3 contains 16 residues. Germline loops: CDR1 LNHNV, CDR2 YYDKDF (reference sequence). The V and J ends lost 0 bases and 0 bases respectively, with 9 bases between them. The CDR3 spells CATSRDQLYSNQPQHF. The CDR3 nucleotides read TGTGCCACCAGCAGAGATCAGTTATATAGCAATCAGCCCCAGCATTTT.

The chain combines TRBV29-1 with TRBJ1-1; D is possibly TRBD1 (5 bases). CDR1 is SQVTM, CDR2 ANQGSEA, per germline. This CDR3 is 13 amino acids long. Trimming cost V 4 bases and J 0 bases, with 9 bases left between them. As DNA, the CDR3 is TGCAGCGTTGTCAGACAGATGAACACTGAAGCTTTCTTT. This translates into CSVVRQMNTEAFF. The complete variable domain, with remaining parts taken from reference TRBV29-1 and TRBJ1-1, reads SAVISQKPSRDICQRGTSLTIQCQVDSQVTMMFWYRQQPGQSLTLIATANQGSEATYESGFVIDKFPISRPNLTFSTLTVSNMSPEDSSIYLCSVVRQMNTEAFFGQGTRLTVV.

This chain connects TRBV2 to TRBJ2-6; weak D call: TRBD1 (5 bases). The CDR3 spans 16 residues. Looked up from germline, CDR1 is SNHLY and CDR2 is FYNNEI. The germline V and J ends were trimmed by 5 bases and 0 bases, with 11 bases remaining between them. CDR3 coding DNA: TGTGCCAGCAGTATTAGCCAGGGCTCTGGGGCCAACGTCCTGACTTTC. Translated: CASSISQGSGANVLTF.

This clone occurred a few times. This chain connects TRBV19 to TRBJ2-3, with D perhaps TRBD1 (6 bases). The CDR3 is 17 amino acids. From germline, CDR1 is LNHDA and CDR2 SQIVND (reference sequence). V dropped 3 bases and J dropped 6 bases, with 22 bases sitting between them. CDR3 sequence: CASSIPWTEGRGDTQYF. The CDR3 DNA sequence: TGTGCCAGTAGTATCCCCTGGACAGAGGGGCGCGGTGATACGCAGTATTTT.

The chain has TRBV24-1 and TRBJ2-7; a possible D gene is TRBD1 (5 bases). CDR1 is KGHDR, CDR2 SFDVKD, per germline. V was shortened by 4 bases and J by 1 base, with 10 bases between the two germline ends. CDR3 length: 14 amino acids. CDR3 sequence reads: CATSDPTVSYEQYF. CDR3 sequence (DNA): TGTGCCACCAGTGACCCGACAGTTTCCTACGAGCAGTACTTC.

This clone has only a few counts. This chain joins TRBV5-4 and TRBJ2-2, with 7 bases matching TRBD1. The CDR3 length is 14 residues. V shed 4 bases, J shed 7 bases, and the junction held 7 bases outside the gene matches. The V gene's germline CDR1 is SGHNT and CDR2 YYREEE (reference sequence). The CDR3 DNA sequence: TGTGCCAGCAGCCTGAGTAGGGGGCACGGGGAGCTGTTTTTT. It translates to CASSLSRGHGELFF.

The gene calls are TRBV9 and TRBJ2-3; 12 nucleotides agree with TRBD2. J was trimmed by 6 bases and V by 2 bases; bases with no gene match: 7. Germline V lookup: CDR1 SGDLS, CDR2 YYNGEE. The CDR3 loop spans 16 amino acids. CDR3 protein: CASSVDLAGGDDTQYF. CDR3 sequence (DNA): TGTGCCAGCAGCGTGGACCTAGCGGGGGGGGATGATACGCAGTATTTT. The complete variable domain, with remaining parts taken from reference TRBV9 and TRBJ2-3, reads DSGVTQTPKHLITATGQRVTLRCSPRSGDLSVYWYQQSLDQGLQFLIQYYNGEERAKGNILERFSAQQFPDLHSELNLSSLELGDSALYFCASSVDLAGGDDTQYFGPGTRLTVL.

The chain links TRBV4-3 to TRBJ2-3; 11 bases map to TRBD2. There are 17 residues in the CDR3. Germline CDR1 reads LGHNA; CDR2 reads YSLEER. With 3 bases clipped from V and 4 bases from J, the junction kept 9 bases outside the gene matches. The CDR3 DNA is TGCGCCAGCAGCCAGCGTCTAGCGGGAGGCCCCCCAGATACGCAGTATTTT. Protein sequence: CASSQRLAGGPPDTQYF.

The J gene is TRBJ1-1, the V gene TRBV6-5, with D maybe TRBD1 (6 bases). V lost 4 bases and J 4 bases, leaving 13 bases between the germline ends. The CDR3 has 14 amino acids. Germline lookup yields CDR1 MNHEY and CDR2 SVGAGI. CDR3: CASSSRGLVTEAFF. CDR3 nucleotides: TGTGCCAGCAGTTCAAGGGGGTTGGTCACTGAAGCTTTCTTT.

J is TRBJ2-5 and V is TRBV14; TRBD2 matches 9 bases. The V gene's germline CDR1 is SGHDN and CDR2 FVKESK. V trimming: 0 bases; J trimming: 5 bases; junction bases outside the gene matches: 4. The CDR3 covers 15 residues. The CDR3 DNA reads TGTGCCAGCAGCCAAGATAGCGGGAGTCGGGAGACCCAGTACTTC. Translated, it gives CASSQDSGSRETQYF.

CDR3 amino acids: CASTRTGGGSEQYF. CDR3 coding DNA: TGTGCCAGCACCAGGACTGGGGGAGGATCCGAGCAGTACTTC. The V and J genes are TRBV21-1 and TRBJ2-7; the table's D call TRBD2 went unverified against the DNA. TRBV21-1 is given as a pseudogene. The CDR3 sequence is 14 residues long.

This clone showed up just a few times. The chain uses TRBV11-3 and TRBJ2-1, with D tentatively TRBD2 (6 bases). This CDR3 has 14 amino acids. Germline loops: CDR1 SGHNT, CDR2 YENEEA. The V gene lost 1 base and the J gene lost 5 bases, with 9 bases spanning the gap. The DNA for the CDR3 is TGTGCCAGCAGCTTAGCGGGGGAACACAATGAGCAGTTCTTC. This sequence encodes CASSLAGEHNEQFF.

V is TRBV10-3 and J is TRBJ2-6, with D possibly being TRBD1 (5 bases). Germline lookup yields CDR1 ENHRY and CDR2 SYGVKD. The germline V and J ends were trimmed by 3 bases and 4 bases, with 7 bases remaining between them. The CDR3 runs to 14 residues. The CDR3 bases are TGTGCCATCAGTGATAGGGGAGGGGCCAACGTCCTGACTTTC. It yields the protein CAISDRGGANVLTF.

The chain joins TRBV5-1 to TRBJ2-4, with a tentative D call TRBD2 (6 bases). The CDR3 contains 15 residues. V was pared by 0 bases and J by 3 bases, with 10 bases between. Germline values: CDR1 SGHRS, CDR2 YFSETQ. In nucleotides, the CDR3 is TGCGCCAGCAGCTTGGGACACGGGAGCAAAAACATTCAGTACTTC. Its translation is CASSLGHGSKNIQYF.

The chain employs TRBV9 and TRBJ1-4; D is possibly TRBD1 (5 bases). V lost 2 bases, J lost 8 bases, and 10 bases lay in between. Germline CDR1 is SGDLS and CDR2 is YYNGEE. The CDR3 extends over 13 amino acids. The CDR3 DNA follows: TGTGCCAGCAGCGTGAGGGGAGGAGAAAAACTGTTTTTT. It translates to CASSVRGGEKLFF.

This clone came up a few times. The CDR3 region is CASSPDTANEKLFF. CDR3 in DNA: TGCGCCAGCAGTCCCGACACCGCTAATGAAAAACTGTTTTTT. The gene calls are TRBV5-1 and TRBJ1-4, with D hard to call. Trimming cost V 5 bases and J 3 bases, with 11 bases left between them. Germline V gene data show CDR1 as SGHRS and CDR2 as YFSETQ. The CDR3 is 14 amino acids.

The chain recombines TRBV3-1 (or the pseudogene TRBV3-2) with TRBJ2-7; TRBD1 matches at 10 bases. This CDR3 region has 15 residues. Germline V CDR1 and CDR2: LGHDT, YNNKEL (reference sequence). V dropped 4 bases and J dropped 5; count of bases not matched to a gene: 8. CDR3 in amino acids: CASSPRGQGKNEQYF. CDR3 in DNA: TGTGCCAGCAGCCCTCGGGGACAGGGGAAAAACGAGCAGTACTTC.

CDR3: CASSIVRDAVNRNQPQHF. DNA for the CDR3: TGTGCCAGTAGTATCGTGCGGGACGCCGTGAACCGCAATCAGCCCCAGCATTTT. This chain joins TRBV19 and TRBJ1-5; TRBD1 is a possible D gene (5 bases). Deletions cut 3 bases from V and 2 bases from J, with 20 bases between. The CDR3 loop spans 18 amino acids. In germline, CDR1 is LNHDA, CDR2 SQIVND (reference sequence).

This clone turned up a few times. The CDR3 ends on some other residue instead of the conserved phenylalanine or tryptophan, so this is likely a read error. Because the CDR3's place on the DNA is in doubt, the DNA is left out and the CDR3 is given as listed by TCRdb. This chain uses TRBV7-2 with TRBJ2-7; TRBD1, the table's D call, lacks a check against the DNA. Termini included, the CDR3 measures 11 amino acids. The germline CDR1 and CDR2 sequences are SGHTA and FQGNSA. This CDR3 reads CASSAGTTPEI.

J is TRBJ1-2 and V is TRBV4-3; D is unresolved. The length of the CDR3 is 16 residues. Deletions cut 0 bases from V and 3 bases from J, with 14 bases between. Per germline, CDR1 LGHNA and CDR2 YSLEER. CDR3 nucleotides: TGCGCCAGCAGCCAAGAATTGGTAGGGCGGGACTATGGCTACACCTTC. Translating it yields CASSQELVGRDYGYTF.

The CDR3 DNA reads TGTGCCAGCAGACGCGGCGCGCGGGACTACAATGAGCAGTTCTTC. Translation: CASRRGARDYNEQFF. The J gene is TRBJ2-1, the V gene TRBV6-5, with D perhaps TRBD2 (6 bases). From germline, CDR1 is MNHEY and CDR2 SVGAGI. CDR3 length: 15 amino acids. Trimming left V 6 bases short and J 3 bases short, with 15 bases between.

This rearrangement joins TRBV20-1 to TRBJ2-2; the D gene is possibly TRBD2 (5 bases). Per the germline V gene, CDR1 is DFQATT and CDR2 is SNEGSKA (reference sequence). V was pared by 3 bases and J by 6 bases, with 17 bases between. The CDR3 has 15 amino acids. The CDR3: CSASAQREHPGELFF. The CDR3, as DNA: TGCAGTGCTAGTGCCCAGAGGGAACACCCCGGGGAGCTGTTTTTT.